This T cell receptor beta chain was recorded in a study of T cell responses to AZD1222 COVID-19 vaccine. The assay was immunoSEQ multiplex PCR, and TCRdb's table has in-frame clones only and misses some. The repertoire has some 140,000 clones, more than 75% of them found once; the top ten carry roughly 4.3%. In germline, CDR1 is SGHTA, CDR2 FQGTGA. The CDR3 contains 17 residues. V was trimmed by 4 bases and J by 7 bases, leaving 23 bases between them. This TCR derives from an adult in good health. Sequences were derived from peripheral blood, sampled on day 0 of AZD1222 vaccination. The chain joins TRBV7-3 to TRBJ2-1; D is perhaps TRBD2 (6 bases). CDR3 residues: CASSSQPRGSGRNEQFF. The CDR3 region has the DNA TGTGCCAGCAGCTCTCAACCTCGGGGGTCGGGCAGGAATGAGCAGTTCTTC. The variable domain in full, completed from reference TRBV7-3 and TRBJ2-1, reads GAGVSQTPSNKVTEKGKYVELRCDPISGHTALYWYRQSLGQGPEFLIYFQGTGAADDSGLPNDRFFAVRPEGSVSTLKIQRTERGDSAVYLCASSSQPRGSGRNEQFFGPGTRLTVL.